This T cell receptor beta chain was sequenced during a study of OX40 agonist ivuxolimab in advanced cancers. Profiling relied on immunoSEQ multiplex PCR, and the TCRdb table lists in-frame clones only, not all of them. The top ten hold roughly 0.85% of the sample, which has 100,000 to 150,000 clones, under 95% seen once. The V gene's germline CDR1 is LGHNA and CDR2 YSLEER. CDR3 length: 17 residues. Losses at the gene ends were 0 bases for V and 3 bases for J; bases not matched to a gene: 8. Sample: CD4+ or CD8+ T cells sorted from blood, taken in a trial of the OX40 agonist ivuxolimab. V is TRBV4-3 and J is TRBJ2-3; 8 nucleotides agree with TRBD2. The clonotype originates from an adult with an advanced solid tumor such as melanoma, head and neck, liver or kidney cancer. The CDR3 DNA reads TGCGCCAGCAGCCAAGATACGGGAGGGCCCCTTACAGATACGCAGTATTTT. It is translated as CASSQDTGGPLTDTQYF.